The 9 T cell receptor beta chains presented below share a single source sample, sequenced in a study of PD-1 blockade in classical Hodgkin lymphoma. Each of the patients experienced relapse following autologous stem cell transplantation, and their brentuximab vedotin exposure differed. Clones were read by immunoSEQ multiplex PCR, and TCRdb kept only the in-frame ones, dropping some. This sample yields tens of thousands of clones, of which 80% to 90% are seen a single time; roughly a tenth belongs to the top ten. The specimen was peripheral blood mononuclear cells (PBMCs), collected before the second cycle of nivolumab. The receptors were gathered from a human donor with classical Hodgkin lymphoma.

The rearrangement joins TRBV6-1 to TRBJ2-3; TRBD2 aligns across 11 bases. Germline V gene data show CDR1 as MNHNS and CDR2 as SASEGT. The CDR3 is 15 residues long. V dropped 7 bases and J dropped 7; count of bases not matched to a gene: 10. The CDR3 region has the DNA TGTGCCAGCAAGACACTAGCGGGGGTACCGAATACGCAGTATTTT. It is translated as CASKTLAGVPNTQYF.

This chain connects TRBV19 to TRBJ1-1; 10 nucleotides match TRBD1. The CDR3 has 15 amino acids. Trimming at V came to 8 bases and at J to 7 bases, leaving 13 bases not matched to a gene. The V gene's germline CDR1 is LNHDA and CDR2 SQIVND (reference sequence). CDR3 region: CASWDRGRGFGEAFF. The DNA for the CDR3 is TGTGCCAGTTGGGACAGGGGACGGGGATTTGGTGAAGCTTTCTTT.

This clone was recorded once. In DNA, the CDR3 is TGTGCCAGCAGTTTCCGGGGCTCAATATTGAATGAGCAGTTCTTC. This sequence encodes CASSFRGSILNEQFF. This chain links TRBV28 with TRBJ2-1; D is perhaps TRBD1 or TRBD2 (5 bases each). V shed 3 bases and J shed 7 bases, with 16 bases lying between them. The CDR3 runs 15 residues. The germline CDR1 and CDR2 sequences are MDHEN and SYDVKM.

The rearrangement joins TRBV4-1 to TRBJ2-7; 9 bases agree with TRBD1. CDR1 is MGHRA, CDR2 YSYEKL, per germline. This CDR3 has 16 residues. V shed 1 base and J 3 bases; nucleotides not matched to a gene: 7. The CDR3 is CASSQVYGTGFYEQYF. The CDR3, as DNA: TGCGCCAGCAGCCAAGTTTACGGGACAGGGTTCTACGAGCAGTACTTC.

This rearrangement joins TRBV5-5 to TRBJ2-5; the D is unclear. Germline lookup yields CDR1 SGHKS and CDR2 YYEKEE (reference sequence). The germline V and J ends were trimmed by 4 bases and 0 bases, with 19 bases remaining between them. The CDR3 is 17 amino acids. The CDR3 bases are TGTGCCAGCAGCGAGTCTGGCGGAATATGGTACCAAGAGACCCAGTACTTC. Protein product: CASSESGGIWYQETQYF. Complete variable domain (other parts from reference TRBV5-5 and TRBJ2-5): DAGVTQSPTHLIKTRGQQVTLRCSPISGHKSVSWYQQVLGQGPQFIFQYYEKEERGRGNFPDRFSARQFPNYSSELNVNALLLGDSALYLCASSESGGIWYQETQYFGPGTRLLVL.

The gene calls are TRBV7-3 and TRBJ2-5, with TRBD2 as a possible D gene (5 bases). The CDR3 length is 14 residues. Germline V gene lookup returns CDR1 SGHTA and CDR2 FQGTGA. V was shortened by 2 bases and J by 4 bases, with 11 bases between the two germline ends. The CDR3 spells CASSLFGSRETQYF. In DNA, the CDR3 is TGTGCCAGCAGCTTATTTGGGAGTCGAGAGACCCAGTACTTC.

V usage is TRBV5-4 and J usage is TRBJ1-2; D remains ambiguous. CDR1 and CDR2 from the germline V gene are SGHNT and YYREEE (reference sequence). This CDR3 region has 13 residues. Trimming pared 7 bases from V and 2 bases from J, leaving 12 bases between. The CDR3 region is CASAVLPNYGYTF. DNA of the CDR3: TGTGCCAGCGCCGTCCTTCCAAACTATGGCTACACCTTC.

The chain employs TRBV6-1 and TRBJ2-2; no clear D. Trimming stripped 4 bases from V and 0 bases from J, with 9 bases between. The length of the CDR3 is 15 residues. Germline lookup yields CDR1 MNHNS and CDR2 SASEGT. CDR3 nucleotide sequence: TGTGCCAGCAGTGTTTCACTACCGAACACCGGGGAGCTGTTTTTT. Translation gives CASSVSLPNTGELFF.

The chain employs TRBV6-5 and TRBJ1-6; 9 positions match TRBD1. V was pared by 6 bases and J by 9 bases, with 6 bases of the junction left unmatched. The germline V gene encodes CDR1 MNHEY and CDR2 SVGAGI. CDR3 size: 14 residues. The CDR3 bases are TGTGCCAGCAGGAACAGGGGGCCATCTTCACCCCTCCACTTT. Residues: CASRNRGPSSPLHF.